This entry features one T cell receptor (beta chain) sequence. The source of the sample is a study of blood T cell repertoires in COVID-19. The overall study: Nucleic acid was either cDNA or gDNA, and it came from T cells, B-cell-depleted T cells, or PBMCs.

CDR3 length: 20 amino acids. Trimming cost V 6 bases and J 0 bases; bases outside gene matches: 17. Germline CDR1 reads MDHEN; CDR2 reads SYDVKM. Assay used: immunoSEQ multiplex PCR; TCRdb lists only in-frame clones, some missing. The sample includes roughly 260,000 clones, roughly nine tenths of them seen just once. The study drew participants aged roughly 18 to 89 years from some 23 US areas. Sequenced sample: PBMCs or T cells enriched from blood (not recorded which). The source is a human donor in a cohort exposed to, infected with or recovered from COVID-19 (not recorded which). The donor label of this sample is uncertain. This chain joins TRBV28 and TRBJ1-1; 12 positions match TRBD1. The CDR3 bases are TGTGCCAGCAGACTCGGGACAGGGGGCGGGTTGGGGAAGATGAACACTGAAGCTTTCTTT. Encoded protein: CASRLGTGGGLGKMNTEAFF. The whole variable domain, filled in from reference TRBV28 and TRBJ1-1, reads DVKVTQSSRYLVKRTGEKVFLECVQDMDHENMFWYRQDPGLGLRLIYFSYDVKMKEKGDIPEGYSVSREKKERFSLILESASTNQTSMYLCASRLGTGGGLGKMNTEAFFGQGTRLTVV.